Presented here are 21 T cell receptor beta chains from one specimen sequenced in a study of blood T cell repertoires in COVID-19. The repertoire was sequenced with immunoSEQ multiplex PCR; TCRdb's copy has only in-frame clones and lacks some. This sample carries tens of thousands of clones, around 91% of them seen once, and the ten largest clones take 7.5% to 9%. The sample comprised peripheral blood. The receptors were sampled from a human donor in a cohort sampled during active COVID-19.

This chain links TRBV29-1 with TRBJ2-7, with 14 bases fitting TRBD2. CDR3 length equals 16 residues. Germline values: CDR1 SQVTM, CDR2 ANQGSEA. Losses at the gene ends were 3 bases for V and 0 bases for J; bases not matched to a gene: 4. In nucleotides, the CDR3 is TGCAGCGTTGAGGGACTAGCGGGGGAGTACTCCTACGAGCAGTACTTC. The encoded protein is CSVEGLAGEYSYEQYF.

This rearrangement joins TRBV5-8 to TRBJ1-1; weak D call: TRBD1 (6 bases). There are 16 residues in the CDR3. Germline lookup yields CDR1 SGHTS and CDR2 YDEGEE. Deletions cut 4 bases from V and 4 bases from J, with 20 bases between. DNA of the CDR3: TGTGCCAGCAGCGGATTAAGGGGGGGGCGCGCCACTGAAGCTTTCTTT. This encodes CASSGLRGGRATEAFF.

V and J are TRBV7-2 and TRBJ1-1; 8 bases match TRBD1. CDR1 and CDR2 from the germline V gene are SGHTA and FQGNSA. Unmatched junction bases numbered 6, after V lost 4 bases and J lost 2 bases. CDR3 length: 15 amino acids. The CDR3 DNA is TGTGCCAGCAGCTCACGGACAGGGTCAAACACTGAAGCTTTCTTT. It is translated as CASSSRTGSNTEAFF.

Here the CDR3 reads CASSRDNQETQYF. CDR3 bases: TGTGCCAGCAGCCGGGACAACCAAGAGACCCAGTACTTC. V and J are TRBV7-2 and TRBJ2-5; TRBD1 might be the D (6 bases). This CDR3 contains 13 residues. Germline CDR1 and CDR2: SGHTA and FQGNSA. Trimming took off 5 bases at V and 0 bases at J, with 7 bases between the two ends.

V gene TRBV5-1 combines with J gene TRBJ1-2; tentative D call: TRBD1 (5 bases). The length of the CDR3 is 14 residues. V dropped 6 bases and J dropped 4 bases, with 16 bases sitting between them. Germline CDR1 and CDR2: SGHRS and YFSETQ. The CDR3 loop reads CASTGDSELYGYTF. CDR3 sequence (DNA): TGCGCCAGCACAGGAGACAGCGAACTCTATGGCTACACCTTC.

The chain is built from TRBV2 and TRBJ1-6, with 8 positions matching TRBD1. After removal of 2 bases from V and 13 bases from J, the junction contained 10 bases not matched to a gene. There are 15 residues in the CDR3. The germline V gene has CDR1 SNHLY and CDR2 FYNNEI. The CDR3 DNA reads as TGTGCCAGCAGTGAACACTCTAGGACAGGGCGGCCCCTCCACTTT. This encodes CASSEHSRTGRPLHF.

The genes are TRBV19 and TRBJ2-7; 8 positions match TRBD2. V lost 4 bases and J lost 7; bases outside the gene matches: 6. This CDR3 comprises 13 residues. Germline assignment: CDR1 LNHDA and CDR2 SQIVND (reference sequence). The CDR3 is CASSTYGRGEQYF. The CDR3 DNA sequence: TGTGCCAGTAGTACATACGGGAGGGGAGAGCAGTACTTC.

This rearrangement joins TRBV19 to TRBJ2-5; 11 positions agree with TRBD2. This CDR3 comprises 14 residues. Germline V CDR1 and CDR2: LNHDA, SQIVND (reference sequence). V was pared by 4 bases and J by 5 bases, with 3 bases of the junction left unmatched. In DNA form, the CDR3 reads TGTGCCAGTAGTACCATAGCGGGGGGGGAGACCCAGTACTTC. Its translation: CASSTIAGGETQYF.

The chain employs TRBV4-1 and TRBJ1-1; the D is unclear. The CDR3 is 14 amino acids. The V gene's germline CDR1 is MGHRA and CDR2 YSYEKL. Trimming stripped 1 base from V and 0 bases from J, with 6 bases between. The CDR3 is CASSQGDMNTEAFF. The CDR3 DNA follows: TGCGCCAGCAGCCAAGGAGACATGAACACTGAAGCTTTCTTT.

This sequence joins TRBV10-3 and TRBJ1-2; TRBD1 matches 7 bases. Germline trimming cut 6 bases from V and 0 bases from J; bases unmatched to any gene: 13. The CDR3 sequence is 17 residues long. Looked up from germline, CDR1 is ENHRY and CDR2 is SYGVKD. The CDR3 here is CAIRVWAGGLANYGYTF. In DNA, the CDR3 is TGTGCCATCAGGGTTTGGGCAGGGGGTTTAGCTAACTATGGCTACACCTTC.

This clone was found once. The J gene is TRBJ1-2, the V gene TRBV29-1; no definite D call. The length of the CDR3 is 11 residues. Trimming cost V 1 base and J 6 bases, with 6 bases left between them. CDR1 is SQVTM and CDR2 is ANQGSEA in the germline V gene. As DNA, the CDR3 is TGCAGCGTTGAAGGTCGGGATGGCTACACCTTC. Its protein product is CSVEGRDGYTF.

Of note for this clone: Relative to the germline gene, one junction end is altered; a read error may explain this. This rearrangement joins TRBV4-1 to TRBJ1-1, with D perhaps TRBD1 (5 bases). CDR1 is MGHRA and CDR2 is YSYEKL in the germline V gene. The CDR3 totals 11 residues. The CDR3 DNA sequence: TGCGCCAGCAGCCAAGATGGCAGGGTGATCTTT. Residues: CASSQDGRVIF.

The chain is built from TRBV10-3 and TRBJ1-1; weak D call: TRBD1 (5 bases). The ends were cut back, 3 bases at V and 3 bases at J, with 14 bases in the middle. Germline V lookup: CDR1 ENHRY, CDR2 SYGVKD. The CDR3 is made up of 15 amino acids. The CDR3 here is CAISESDIRDTEAFF. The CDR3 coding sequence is TGTGCCATCAGTGAATCGGACATAAGGGACACTGAAGCTTTCTTT.

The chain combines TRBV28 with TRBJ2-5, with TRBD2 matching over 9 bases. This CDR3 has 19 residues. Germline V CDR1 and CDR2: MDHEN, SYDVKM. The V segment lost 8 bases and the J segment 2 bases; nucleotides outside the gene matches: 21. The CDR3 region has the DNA TGTGCCAGCGGTCCGGGACTAGCAAAGGGGGCCCCCCTACAAGAGACCCAGTACTTC. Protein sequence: CASGPGLAKGAPLQETQYF. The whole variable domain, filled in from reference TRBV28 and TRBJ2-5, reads DVKVTQSSRYLVKRTGEKVFLECVQDMDHENMFWYRQDPGLGLRLIYFSYDVKMKEKGDIPEGYSVSREKKERFSLILESASTNQTSMYLCASGPGLAKGAPLQETQYFGPGTRLLVL.

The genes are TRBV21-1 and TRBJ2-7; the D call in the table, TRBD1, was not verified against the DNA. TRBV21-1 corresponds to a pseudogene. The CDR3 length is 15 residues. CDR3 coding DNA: TGTGCCAGCAGCAACCGGGGGACAGGGACTGCCGAGCAGTACTTC. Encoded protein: CASSNRGTGTAEQYF.

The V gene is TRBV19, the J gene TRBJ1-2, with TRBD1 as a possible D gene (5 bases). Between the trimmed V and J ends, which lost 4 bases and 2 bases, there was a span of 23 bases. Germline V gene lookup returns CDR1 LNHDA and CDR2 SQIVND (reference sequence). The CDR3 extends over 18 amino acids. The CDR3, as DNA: TGTGCCAGTAGTACCGTAACAAGATCGACAGCTAAAAACTATGGCTACACCTTC. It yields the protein CASSTVTRSTAKNYGYTF.

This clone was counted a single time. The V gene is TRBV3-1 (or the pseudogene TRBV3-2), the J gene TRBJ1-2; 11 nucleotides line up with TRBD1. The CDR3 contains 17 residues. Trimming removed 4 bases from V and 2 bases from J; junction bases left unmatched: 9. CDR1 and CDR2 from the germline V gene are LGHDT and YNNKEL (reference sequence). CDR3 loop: CASSRDRGGPPNYGYTF. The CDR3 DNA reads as TGTGCCAGCAGCCGGGACAGGGGGGGTCCCCCCAACTATGGCTACACCTTC.

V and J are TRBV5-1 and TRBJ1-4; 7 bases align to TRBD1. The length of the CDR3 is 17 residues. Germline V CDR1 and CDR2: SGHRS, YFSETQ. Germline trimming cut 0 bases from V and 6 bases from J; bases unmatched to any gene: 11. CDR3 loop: CASSLDPSGQTYEKLFF. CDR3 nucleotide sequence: TGCGCCAGCAGCTTGGACCCTTCGGGACAGACTTATGAAAAACTGTTTTTT. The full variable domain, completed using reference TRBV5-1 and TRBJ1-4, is KAGVTQTPRYLIKTRGQQVTLSCSPISGHRSVSWYQQTPGQGLQFLFEYFSETQRNKGNFPGRFSGRQFSNSRSEMNVSTLELGDSALYLCASSLDPSGQTYEKLFFGSGTQLSVL.

CDR3 residues: CASSKLVRGGMYGYTF. The CDR3 DNA sequence: TGTGCCAGCAGCAAATTGGTAAGAGGGGGTATGTATGGCTACACCTTC. The chain is built from TRBV21-1 and TRBJ1-2; TRBD1 was called by the table and not checked on the DNA. TRBV21-1 is an annotated pseudogene. This CDR3 has 16 amino acids.

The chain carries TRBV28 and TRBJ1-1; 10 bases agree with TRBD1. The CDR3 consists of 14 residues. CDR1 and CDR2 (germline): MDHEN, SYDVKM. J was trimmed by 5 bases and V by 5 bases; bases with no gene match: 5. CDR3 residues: CASSQDRGRTEAFF. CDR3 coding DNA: TGTGCCAGCAGTCAGGACAGGGGGAGGACTGAAGCTTTCTTT.

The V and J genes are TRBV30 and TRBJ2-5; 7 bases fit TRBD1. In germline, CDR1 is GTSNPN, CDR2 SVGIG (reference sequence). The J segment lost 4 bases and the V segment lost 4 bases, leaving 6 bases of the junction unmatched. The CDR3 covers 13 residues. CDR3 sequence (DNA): TGTGCCTGGACTAGACAGGGATCAGAGACCCAGTACTTC. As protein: CAWTRQGSETQYF.